This T cell receptor (beta chain) was identified during a study of cytomegalovirus exposure and HLA in healthy donors (dated by TCRdb to the late 2010s). Notes on the research overall: An earlier analysis of several hundred of the donors reported about 280 Gb of sequence data and 117 million unique TCR beta sequences obtained from 180 million or so T cells. High-throughput TCR immunosequencing, statistical association of individual TCRs with disease status, and machine learning were combined to predict cytomegalovirus infection status. All discovery cohort repertoires had been generated using a single sequencing platform. Among the approximately 420 genotyped donors, around 81% belonged to the genetic ancestry cluster associated with self-reported Caucasian donors. To study patterns of TCR occurrence, a later analysis re-analyzed previously published TCR beta repertoires from 666 donors and added high-resolution HLA genotyping. Roughly 5 DR-DQ haplotypes were handled as single units for association and clustering because linkage in the cohort was strong. The number of donors typed differed by locus, with roughly 620-630 for A, B, C, DRB1 and DQB1, about 500 for DQA1, 600 to 610 for DPA1, and 472 for DPB1. Among around 400 genotyped donors of the cohort, an average of approximately 220,000 unique TCR beta nucleotide sequences was sequenced per donor, of which roughly 18% were non-productive. In the later analysis, no new phenotypic data were used to find candidate immune exposures; instead, reliance was placed on TCR beta sequences and their occurrence across donors. An early release covering more than 500 HLA-typed donors comprised approximately 290 gigabases of sequencing data and around 80 million unique TCR sequences. Donor age, sex, ethnicity and CMV serostatus were compiled together with the repertoire data. A later genetic analysis took genome-wide SNP genotypes for about 55% of the 666 donors and used that subset as a discovery cohort. The study profiled the T cell repertoires of around 700 subjects by immunosequencing and related them to cytomegalovirus serostatus. An earlier analysis of roughly 600 of the donors used high-throughput TCR beta sequencing to judge whether each TCR beta V gene segment behaved as functional or pseudogenic. HLA typing covered class I and class II loci at four-digit resolution. Besides the first cohort of approximately 710 subjects, a separate validation cohort made up of around 120 different subjects was used. The study aimed to test whether cataloging public T cell receptors could reveal signatures of past pathogen exposure.

Library generation was performed with the immunoSEQ multiplex PCR assay. A mixture of 60 forward primers for TCR Vbeta segments and 13 reverse primers for TCR Jbeta segments was used in the multiplex PCR. The CDR3 region of rearranged TCR beta genes was amplified from genomic DNA with a multiplex PCR assay. The Illumina HiSeq System was used to sequence the amplified TCR beta libraries as 87-base-pair reads. In the paper's pipeline: Across the 500 to 850 repertoires, a later analysis counted some 81 million unique TCR beta chains, 9.5 million to 13 million of which were shared by at least two donors. Raw reads were error-corrected and collapsed into unique sequences with a nearest-neighbor algorithm that merged closely related sequences to remove PCR and sequencing errors. To assign V, D and J gene segments, CDR3 sequences were aligned to IMGT reference sequences. For a sequence to be retained, a match of at least six nucleotides was required to both a V gene segment and a J gene segment. A rearrangement was called productive if the CDR3 had no stop codons and remained in frame with V and J, and every other rearrangement was called non-productive. Following IMGT convention, CDR3 was defined as the stretch from the second conserved V-encoded cysteine up to the conserved J-encoded phenylalanine. In an earlier analysis of 550 to 650 of the donors, sequences lacking an unambiguous match to a single V gene segment were excluded. In an earlier analysis of 500 to 750 of the donors, V segments were called functional above 56.7% productive rearrangements and were called segregating when the between-donor standard deviation exceeded 5%. A statistical classification framework was built for diagnosing cytomegalovirus status from the catalog of TCR beta chain sequences. A later analysis assigned V and J genes by comparing TCR nucleotide sequences with IMGT/GENE-DB human TR gene sequences. A later analysis assigned CDR3 sequences and most-parsimonious VDJ recombination scenarios with the TCRdist pipeline. In a later analysis, every TCR beta chain was defined by the combination of its CDR3 amino acid sequence and its V-gene family, and reads without a unique V-gene family were dropped. A later analysis removed nearly 600 highly shared, low-generation-probability nucleotide sequences to deal with suspected cross-contamination and a sequencing artifact. In a later analysis, a clonal expansion index for each public chain was calculated from normalized within-repertoire ranks of inferred template counts. In a later analysis, generation probabilities were computed with a VDJ recombination model fitted to out-of-frame rearrangements, and the resulting probabilities were checked against IGoR. In a later analysis, hypergeometric tests were used to score TCR-TCR, TCR-HLA and TCR-CMV co-occurrence, with a repertoire-size bias correction applied to TCR pairs. In a later analysis, false discovery rates were estimated by permuting HLA or CMV assignments 20 times. A later analysis grouped co-occurring TCRs with DBSCAN, adding TCRdist sequence similarity when clustering within HLA-allele-positive subsets. Repertoires with fewer than 30,000 or more than 120,000 public chains were left out of co-occurrence clustering, as were four to six repertoires with anomalous nucleotide sharing. TCRdb retrieved this table from immuneACCESS and kept in-frame rearrangements only. Not all clones are present; in checked studies, unresolved V genes account for under half, and no reason is known for the remainder. V and J calls and clone size are those listed in that table; D and trimming were worked out from the DNA. The sample table lists roughly 120,000 clones, roughly three quarters of them with a count of one. About 16% of the sample is taken by the ten largest.

What the authors observed across the whole study: Most TCR sequences were observed very rarely across donors, whereas some public TCRs were present in many individuals. Presence/absence analyses assumed roughly uniform sequencing depth across donors, an assumption that may not hold. Because HLA typing was missing for some donors at each locus, association tests included only the typed subset. The classifier was reported to diagnose cytomegalovirus status with high specificity and sensitivity in both the original and validation cohorts. This cohort had only TCR beta chains sequenced, and the lack of alpha or paired-chain data limited which features could be detected. The study gave a list of 150 to 200 TCR beta chains associated with cytomegalovirus. For the cohort, immune exposure information was limited to CMV serostatus. Specific HLA alleles were associated with 15,000 to 20,000 TCR beta sequences at a false discovery rate of 0.05 in a later analysis. When HLA alleles, especially DR and DQ, strongly co-occurred, attributing TCR associations to individual alleles was difficult. According to a later analysis, most CMV-associated TCR beta chains appeared to be HLA-restricted, and the HLA associations seemed to be driven largely by CMV exposure. Because counts were too low, roughly 17 rarely observed V segments, including chromosome 9 orphons, were left out of the earlier analysis of approximately 500 of the donors. The authors suggested that the approach could potentially be generalized to other disease states and immunological phenotypes. Correlated functional status among segregating V segments might be attributable to linkage disequilibrium, but an unknown experimental factor could not be ruled out. A later analysis found that TCR association rates varied across HLA loci, with DRB1 alleles showing the most associated TCRs and HLA-C alleles the fewest. In vitro tests confirmed that a few of the cytomegalovirus-associated TCR beta chains recognize cytomegalovirus antigens. The sequencing pipeline was judged likely to have produced a cluster of highly shared sequence variants as a technical artifact. Broadly in line with IMGT annotations, most TCR beta V segments showed up in productive rearrangements about 87% or about 30% of the time in an earlier analysis of several hundred of the donors. In a later analysis, HLA-associated TCR beta chains showed more clonal expansion and lower generation probabilities than non-associated chains that were equally common. Some IMGT-functional V segments, including TRBV6-2 and TRBV6-3, could not be distinguished by the 87-base-pair reads and were therefore excluded. According to a later analysis, parvovirus B19, influenza, CMV and Epstein-Barr virus appeared linked to several top co-occurrence clusters. A further reported finding was that TCR beta sequences accurately predicted the HLA-A and HLA-B alleles for most subjects in the first cohort. According to a later genetic analysis, donors in an Asian-associated ancestry cluster had fewer N-insertions in productive TCRs than the approximately 630-donor mean. V-gene and J-gene trimming of TCR beta chains was associated with a missense DCLRE1C variant in a later genetic analysis, and the association was replicated in an independent cohort.

This clone was picked up a small number of times. Its antigen is not yet known. No qualities accompany the bases; no much larger clone lies one base away. The germline ends are 11 bases apart after V is trimmed by 4 bases and J by 0 bases. CDR1 SGHRS and CDR2 YFSETQ are derived from the germline V gene. The CDR3 covers 14 residues, taking in both the cysteine and the phenylalanine. Only CDR3 DNA remains: 42 bases, in frame from the first base. In total, approximately 700 healthy bone marrow donors made up the cohort. At the time of sampling, every cohort member was nominally healthy, though immune exposures that went unrecorded were likely present. The donor tested CMV seropositive and was one of the 289 seropositive cohort members. Each donor provided a peripheral blood sample, and peripheral blood mononuclear cells were used for TCR beta sequencing. The Qiagen DNeasy Blood Extraction Kit was used to extract genomic DNA from the blood cell samples.

Sequenced input: PBMCs. The clonotype was recovered from a man in his forties or fifties in good health and CMV-seropositive. The receptor chain draws on TRBV5-1 and TRBJ2-7; D gene: possibly TRBD2, on 5 matching bases. CDR3 loop: CASSTRGFSYEQYF. The DNA sequence follows: TGCGCCAGCAGCACCAGAGGGTTCTCCTACGAGCAGTACTTC.